The T cell receptor beta chain under discussion was sequenced for a study of blood T cell repertoires in COVID-19. From germline, CDR1 is SNHLY and CDR2 FYNNEI. The V segment lost 5 bases and the J segment 1 base; nucleotides outside the gene matches: 2. The CDR3 has 15 amino acids. Per the original methods: Using reference gene primer amplification, nucleated cell counts were estimated. TCRdb's copy holds only in-frame clones and misses some; the assay was immunoSEQ multiplex PCR. That table gives V, J and clone size, and the DNA gave D and trimming. Of around 160,000 clones listed, approximately 90% are singletons.

The J gene is TRBJ1-4, the V gene TRBV2; TRBD1 matches 9 bases. Material: peripheral blood. This sequence was found in a man between 18 and 35 years old with acute or convalescent COVID-19. CDR3: CASSTGGRTNEKLFF. DNA for the CDR3: TGTGCCAGCAGTACAGGGGGCAGAACTAATGAAAAACTGTTTTTT.